The next 21 T cell receptor beta chains were all read from a single sample in a study of blood T cell repertoires in COVID-19. Some clones are missing from TCRdb's copy, which holds only in-frame ones; the method was immunoSEQ multiplex PCR. The table has about 210,000 clones, about four fifths seen once. The sequencing input was peripheral blood. These receptors were obtained from a woman between 45 and 60 years old with active or convalescent COVID-19.

The V gene is TRBV20-1, the J gene TRBJ1-2, with D possibly being TRBD1 (6 bases). The CDR3 has 10 residues. Germline V CDR1 and CDR2: DFQATT, SNEGSKA (reference sequence). The CDR3 DNA reads TGCAGGAAAGGGGGGGACGGCTACACCTTC. It codes for CRKGGDGYTF.

The chain uses TRBV5-1 and TRBJ1-5; 10 bases map to TRBD1. The CDR3 length is 14 residues. The germline CDR1 and CDR2 sequences are SGHRS and YFSETQ. J lost 4 bases, V lost 4 bases, and 2 bases had no gene match. The CDR3 loop is CASSVGQGNQPQHF. The CDR3 bases are TGCGCCAGCAGCGTGGGACAGGGGAATCAGCCCCAGCATTTT.

This clone showed up just a few times. The chain joins TRBV5-1 to TRBJ2-7; TRBD1 matches 9 bases. Looked up from germline, CDR1 is SGHRS and CDR2 is YFSETQ. There are 15 residues in the CDR3. V shed 0 bases, J shed 2 bases, and the junction held 3 bases outside the gene matches. DNA of the CDR3: TGCGCCAGCAGCTTGGGTGGGACAGGGCCCTACGAGCAGTACTTC. Residues: CASSLGGTGPYEQYF.

The genes are TRBV27 and TRBJ2-4, with 9 bases aligning to TRBD1. Per the germline V gene, CDR1 is MNHEY and CDR2 is SMNVEV (reference sequence). After removal of 6 bases from V and 7 bases from J, the junction contained 4 bases not matched to a gene. The CDR3 has 13 amino acids. The CDR3 DNA sequence: TGTGCCAGCAGGACAGGGGGGGGGAACATTCAGTACTTC. Translating gives CASRTGGGNIQYF.

This chain connects TRBV7-6 to TRBJ1-4; no reliable D call. V was shortened by 3 bases and J by 10 bases, with 15 bases between the two germline ends. Germline assignment: CDR1 SGHVS and CDR2 FNYEAQ. The CDR3 spans 14 residues. In nucleotides, the CDR3 is TGTGCCAGCAGCTTCCGGGCCCCGGAGGGAAAACTGTTTTTT. The encoded protein is CASSFRAPEGKLFF.

This clone was observed a handful of times. This chain uses TRBV6-5 with TRBJ2-7, with TRBD1 identical over 9 bases. Germline values: CDR1 MNHEY, CDR2 SVGAGI. This CDR3 is 14 amino acids long. The V gene end was trimmed by 2 bases and the J gene end by 5 bases; junction bases not matched to a gene: 4. CDR3 in DNA: TGTGCCAGCAGTTACCCCGGGACAGGGAACGAGCAGTACTTC. Translating gives CASSYPGTGNEQYF.

V and J are TRBV7-2 and TRBJ2-2; 7 bases agree with TRBD1. Germline V gives CDR1 SGHTA, CDR2 FQGNSA. This CDR3 spans 16 amino acids. V lost 6 bases to trimming and J lost 7 bases; unmatched junction nucleotides: 14. The CDR3 DNA follows: TGTGCCAGCAGTCTGGGCCTCGGGACAGAGATCGGGGAGCTGTTTTTT. Its translation: CASSLGLGTEIGELFF.

CDR3 amino acids: CASSPRQGYGYTF. DNA for the CDR3: TGTGCCAGCAGTCCACGACAGGGGTATGGCTACACCTTC. This chain connects TRBV28 to TRBJ1-2; 8 bases are a match to TRBD1. Germline V gene lookup returns CDR1 MDHEN and CDR2 SYDVKM. The CDR3 totals 13 residues. The junction had 4 bases not matched to a gene; V was cut back by 5 bases and J by 5 bases.

About this clone: The sample has other DNA sequences that encode this CDR3 too. This chain connects TRBV28 to TRBJ1-2, with D tentatively TRBD1 (5 bases). Trimming took 3 bases from V and 5 from J, leaving 7 bases between them. CDR3 size: 12 residues. Germline V gene sequence: CDR1 MDHEN, CDR2 SYDVKM. The CDR3 coding sequence is TGTGCCAGCAGTTTGGGGGGGTATGGCTACACCTTC. This gives the protein CASSLGGYGYTF.

J is TRBJ1-2 and V is TRBV5-1; D possibly corresponds to TRBD1 (5 bases). The CDR3 has 13 residues. The V gene's germline CDR1 is SGHRS and CDR2 YFSETQ. V lost 2 bases and J 5 bases, leaving 10 bases between the germline ends. CDR3: CASSLGDGYGYTF. Written as DNA, the CDR3 is TGCGCCAGCAGCTTAGGGGATGGTTATGGCTACACCTTC. Variable domain in full (rest from reference TRBV5-1 and TRBJ1-2): KAGVTQTPRYLIKTRGQQVTLSCSPISGHRSVSWYQQTPGQGLQFLFEYFSETQRNKGNFPGRFSGRQFSNSRSEMNVSTLELGDSALYLCASSLGDGYGYTFGSGTRLTVV.

The V gene is TRBV2, the J gene TRBJ1-4, with 8 bases lining up with TRBD1. With 2 bases clipped from V and 5 bases from J, the junction kept 4 bases outside the gene matches. Germline CDR1 is SNHLY and CDR2 is FYNNEI. The CDR3 runs to 15 residues. The CDR3 here is CASSETRQGNEKLFF. Written as DNA, the CDR3 is TGTGCCAGCAGTGAAACCCGACAGGGGAATGAAAAACTGTTTTTT.

The count of this clone is one. The CDR3, as DNA: TGTGCCAGCAGTTTATCGACAGGGGGCTTTTCTGGAAACACCATATATTTT. Its protein product is CASSLSTGGFSGNTIYF. The gene calls are TRBV27 and TRBJ1-3; 10 bases are a match to TRBD1. V lost 0 bases, J lost 1 base, and 3 bases stayed unmatched. Germline V gene data show CDR1 as MNHEY and CDR2 as SMNVEV (reference sequence). The CDR3 runs 17 residues.

The CDR3 nucleotides read TGCGCCAGCAGCCAACCGATATTACAGGGGCTTATGAACACTGAAGCTTTCTTT. Protein: CASSQPILQGLMNTEAFF. The chain uses TRBV4-1 and TRBJ1-1, with 7 bases that match TRBD1. Germline lookup yields CDR1 MGHRA and CDR2 YSYEKL. V shed 2 bases and J 0 bases; nucleotides not matched to a gene: 12. This CDR3 has 18 residues.

This chain uses TRBV27 with TRBJ2-5; 7 positions agree with TRBD1. The CDR3 loop spans 15 amino acids. CDR1 is MNHEY and CDR2 is SMNVEV in the germline V gene (reference sequence). J gave up 4 bases and V 10 bases, and 15 bases lay outside the gene matches. This chain's CDR3 is CATRGEWDRLETQYF. The CDR3 DNA follows: TGTGCCACCAGGGGCGAATGGGACAGATTAGAGACCCAGTACTTC.

The sample holds one count of this clone. This sequence joins TRBV11-2 and TRBJ1-3; D is unresolved. V dropped 2 bases and J dropped 2 bases, with 7 bases sitting between them. Germline V gene sequence: CDR1 SGHAT, CDR2 FQNNGV. The CDR3 is made up of 14 amino acids. The CDR3 is CASSLSTAGNTIYF. CDR3 DNA: TGTGCCAGCAGCTTAAGTACGGCTGGAAACACCATATATTTT.

The chain joins TRBV5-6 to TRBJ1-4; TRBD1 matches 8 bases. Unmatched junction bases numbered 6, after V lost 0 bases and J lost 5 bases. This CDR3 comprises 16 residues. Germline CDR1 reads SGHDT; CDR2 reads YYEEEE. The CDR3 DNA is TGTGCCAGCAGCTTGGCAAAGAACAGGGGGAATGAAAAACTGTTTTTT. It encodes CASSLAKNRGNEKLFF. The entire variable domain, with the rest obtained from reference TRBV5-6 and TRBJ1-4, is as follows: DAGVTQSPTHLIKTRGQQVTLRCSPKSGHDTVSWYQQALGQGPQFIFQYYEEEERQRGNFPDRFSGHQFPNYSSELNVNALLLGDSALYLCASSLAKNRGNEKLFFGSGTQLSVL.

Only a few counts were recorded for this clone. V usage is TRBV5-6 and J usage is TRBJ1-1; 7 bases agree with TRBD1. This CDR3 contains 15 residues. CDR1 and CDR2 from the germline V gene are SGHDT and YYEEEE. J lost 1 base, V lost 2 bases, and 5 bases had no gene match. The CDR3 loop is CASSFVGQANTEAFF. The CDR3 DNA reads TGTGCCAGCAGCTTCGTAGGACAGGCGAACACTGAAGCTTTCTTT. Filled out from reference TRBV5-6 and TRBJ1-1, the complete variable domain reads DAGVTQSPTHLIKTRGQQVTLRCSPKSGHDTVSWYQQALGQGPQFIFQYYEEEERQRGNFPDRFSGHQFPNYSSELNVNALLLGDSALYLCASSFVGQANTEAFFGQGTRLTVV.

The genes are TRBV9 and TRBJ1-1, with D perhaps matching TRBD1 (5 bases). The V gene lost 0 bases and the J gene lost 5 bases, with 17 bases spanning the gap. The CDR3 length is 16 residues. In germline, CDR1 is SGDLS, CDR2 YYNGEE. CDR3 nucleotides: TGTGCCAGCAGCGTAGCGGAACAGGTTTTAGGTACTGAAGCTTTCTTT. Translating gives CASSVAEQVLGTEAFF.

The rearrangement joins TRBV28 to TRBJ1-6; D call uncertain. This CDR3 is 16 amino acids long. The germline V gene has CDR1 MDHEN and CDR2 SYDVKM. Trimming removed 1 base at V and 5 bases at J, with 12 bases between. CDR3 bases: TGTGCCAGCAGTTTATACAGACTACCCAATAATTCACCCCTCCACTTT. Its protein product is CASSLYRLPNNSPLHF.

The chain joins TRBV2 to TRBJ2-3, with D perhaps TRBD1 (7 bases). The CDR3 runs 14 residues. Germline CDR1 is SNHLY and CDR2 is FYNNEI. V lost 4 bases to trimming and J lost 10 bases, with 18 bases between them. In nucleotides, the CDR3 is TGTGCCAGCAGTGGATACTCCAGGGGGGTGGCGCAGTATTTT. Residues: CASSGYSRGVAQYF. The full variable domain, with the rest looked up from reference TRBV2 and TRBJ2-3, is EPEVTQTPSHQVTQMGQEVILRCVPISNHLYFYWYRQILGQKVEFLVSFYNNEISEKSEIFDDQFSVERPDGSNFTLKIRSTKLEDSAMYFCASSGYSRGVAQYFGPGTRLTVL.

The V call is TRBV28, the J call TRBJ2-7; 8 bases agree with TRBD2. Germline V gene data show CDR1 as MDHEN and CDR2 as SYDVKM. This CDR3 has 17 residues. V was clipped by 3 bases and J by 0 bases; unmatched bases: 10. CDR3 bases: TGTGCCAGCAGTTTTAACGGGGGGGCACGGAGCTCCTACGAGCAGTACGTC. It translates to CASSFNGGARSSYEQYV.